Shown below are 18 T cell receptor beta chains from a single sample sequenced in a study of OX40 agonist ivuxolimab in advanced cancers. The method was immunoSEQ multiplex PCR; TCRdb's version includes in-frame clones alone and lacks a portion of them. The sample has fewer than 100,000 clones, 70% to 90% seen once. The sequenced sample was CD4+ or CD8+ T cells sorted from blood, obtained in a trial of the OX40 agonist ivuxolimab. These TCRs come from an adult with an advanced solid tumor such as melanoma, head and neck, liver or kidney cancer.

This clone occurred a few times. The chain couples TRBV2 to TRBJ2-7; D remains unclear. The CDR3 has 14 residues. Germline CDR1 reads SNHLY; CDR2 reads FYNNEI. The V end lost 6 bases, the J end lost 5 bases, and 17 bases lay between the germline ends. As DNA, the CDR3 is TGTGCCAGCAGAGAGTACCAGGTTAGGGACGAGCAGTACTTC. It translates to CASREYQVRDEQYF. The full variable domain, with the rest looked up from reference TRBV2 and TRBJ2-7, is EPEVTQTPSHQVTQMGQEVILRCVPISNHLYFYWYRQILGQKVEFLVSFYNNEISEKSEIFDDQFSVERPDGSNFTLKIRSTKLEDSAMYFCASREYQVRDEQYFGPGTRLTVT.

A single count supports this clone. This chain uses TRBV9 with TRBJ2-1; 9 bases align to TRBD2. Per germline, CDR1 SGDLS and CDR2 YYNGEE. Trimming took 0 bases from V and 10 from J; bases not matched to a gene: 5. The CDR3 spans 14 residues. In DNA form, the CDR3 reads TGTGCCAGCAGCGTAGCCCCTCTAGCGGGAGAGCAGTTCTTC. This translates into CASSVAPLAGEQFF.

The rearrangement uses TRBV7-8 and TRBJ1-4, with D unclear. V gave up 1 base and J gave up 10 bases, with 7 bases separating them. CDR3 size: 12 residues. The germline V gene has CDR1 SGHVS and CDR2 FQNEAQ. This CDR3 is CASSLDGRKLFF. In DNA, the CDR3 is TGTGCCAGCAGCTTAGACGGCAGAAAACTGTTTTTT.

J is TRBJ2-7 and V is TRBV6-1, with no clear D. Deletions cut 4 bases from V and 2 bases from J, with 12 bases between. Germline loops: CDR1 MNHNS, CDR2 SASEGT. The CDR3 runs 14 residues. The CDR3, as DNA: TGTGCCAGCAGTGCCCACAGTTCCACCTACGAGCAGTACTTC. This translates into CASSAHSSTYEQYF.

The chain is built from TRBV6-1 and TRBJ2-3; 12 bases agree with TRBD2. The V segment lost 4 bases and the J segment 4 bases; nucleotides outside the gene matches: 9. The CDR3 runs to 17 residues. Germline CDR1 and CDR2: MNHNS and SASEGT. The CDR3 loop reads CASSGTSGARRADTQYF. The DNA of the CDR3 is TGTGCCAGCAGTGGGACTAGCGGGGCGCGTAGGGCAGATACGCAGTATTTT.

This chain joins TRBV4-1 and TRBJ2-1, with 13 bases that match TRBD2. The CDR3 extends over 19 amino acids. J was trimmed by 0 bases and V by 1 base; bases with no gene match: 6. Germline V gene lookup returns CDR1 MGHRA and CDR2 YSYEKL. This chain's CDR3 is CASSQGGLAGVRSYNEQFF. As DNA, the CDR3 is TGCGCCAGCAGCCAAGGAGGACTAGCGGGGGTTCGCTCCTACAATGAGCAGTTCTTC.

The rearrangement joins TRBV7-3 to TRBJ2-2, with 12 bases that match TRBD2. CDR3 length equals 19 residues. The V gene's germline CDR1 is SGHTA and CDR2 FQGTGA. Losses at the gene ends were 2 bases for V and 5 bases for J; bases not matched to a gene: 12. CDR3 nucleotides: TGTGCCAGCAGCTTATCTACGCCAGGACTAGCGGGGAGGACCGGGGAGCTGTTTTTT. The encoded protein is CASSLSTPGLAGRTGELFF. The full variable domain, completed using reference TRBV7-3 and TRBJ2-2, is GAGVSQTPSNKVTEKGKYVELRCDPISGHTALYWYRQSLGQGPEFLIYFQGTGAADDSGLPNDRFFAVRPEGSVSTLKIQRTERGDSAVYLCASSLSTPGLAGRTGELFFGEGSRLTVL.

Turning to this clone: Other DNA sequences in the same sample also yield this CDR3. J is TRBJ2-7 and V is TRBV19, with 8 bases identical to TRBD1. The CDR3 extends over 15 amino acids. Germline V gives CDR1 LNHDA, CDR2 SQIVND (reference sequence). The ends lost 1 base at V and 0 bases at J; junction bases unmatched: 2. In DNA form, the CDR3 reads TGTGCCAGTAGTATAGGGACAGGGAGCTCCTACGAGCAGTACTTC. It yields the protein CASSIGTGSSYEQYF.

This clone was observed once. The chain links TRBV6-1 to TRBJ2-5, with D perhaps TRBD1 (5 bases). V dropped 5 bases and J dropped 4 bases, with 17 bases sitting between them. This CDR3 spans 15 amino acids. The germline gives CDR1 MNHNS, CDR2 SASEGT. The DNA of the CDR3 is TGTGCCAGCAGTCCGCTGGGCAGGGCAGTAGAGACCCAGTACTTC. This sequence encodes CASSPLGRAVETQYF.

The CDR3 sequence: CASRRPGGAPGYGYTF. Written as DNA, the CDR3 is TGTGCCAGCAGGCGACCGGGGGGGGCCCCCGGCTATGGCTACACCTTC. The genes are TRBV11-2 and TRBJ1-2; D may be TRBD1 (6 bases). V was shortened by 6 bases and J by 4 bases, with 21 bases between the two germline ends. Germline assignment: CDR1 SGHAT and CDR2 FQNNGV. The CDR3 consists of 16 residues.

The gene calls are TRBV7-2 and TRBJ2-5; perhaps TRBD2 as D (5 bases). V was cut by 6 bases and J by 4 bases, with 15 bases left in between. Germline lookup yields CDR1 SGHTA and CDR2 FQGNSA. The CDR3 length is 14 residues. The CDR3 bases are TGTGCCAGCAGGGAGCGGTTCAACAGAGAGACCCAGTACTTC. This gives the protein CASRERFNRETQYF.

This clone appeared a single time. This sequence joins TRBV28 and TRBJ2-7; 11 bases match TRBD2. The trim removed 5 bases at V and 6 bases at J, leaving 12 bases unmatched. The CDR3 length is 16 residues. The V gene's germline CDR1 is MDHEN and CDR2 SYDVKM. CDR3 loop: CASSTLAGGRLGEQYF. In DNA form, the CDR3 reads TGTGCCAGCAGTACCCTAGCGGGGGGCCGTCTCGGCGAGCAGTACTTC.

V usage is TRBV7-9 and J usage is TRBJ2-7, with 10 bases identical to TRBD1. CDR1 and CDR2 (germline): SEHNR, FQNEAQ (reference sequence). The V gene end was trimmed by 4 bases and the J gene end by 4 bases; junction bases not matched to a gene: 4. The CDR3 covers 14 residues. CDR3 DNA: TGTGCCAGCAGCTCGGGACAGGGGCATTACGAGCAGTACTTC. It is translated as CASSSGQGHYEQYF.

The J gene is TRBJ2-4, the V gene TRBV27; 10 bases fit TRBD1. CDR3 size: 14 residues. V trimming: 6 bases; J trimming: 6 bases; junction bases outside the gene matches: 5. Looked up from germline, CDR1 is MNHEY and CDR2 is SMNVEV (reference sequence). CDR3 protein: CASRPGQGINIQYF. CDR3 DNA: TGTGCCAGCAGACCGGGACAGGGGATAAACATTCAGTACTTC.

The DNA of the CDR3 is TGTGCCAGCACCGCCAGGACCTACGAGCAGTACTTC. This codes for CASTARTYEQYF. The chain is built from TRBV6-6 and TRBJ2-7; the D is unclear. Trimming took 7 bases from V and 2 from J, leaving 9 bases between them. Germline V gives CDR1 MNHNY, CDR2 SVGAGI (reference sequence). This CDR3 is 12 amino acids long.

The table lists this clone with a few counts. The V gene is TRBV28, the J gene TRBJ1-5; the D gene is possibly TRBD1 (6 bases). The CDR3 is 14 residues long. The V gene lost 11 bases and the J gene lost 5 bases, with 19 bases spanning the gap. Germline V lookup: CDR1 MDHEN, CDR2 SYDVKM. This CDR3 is CAGMTGQGYQPQHF. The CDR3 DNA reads TGTGCCGGGATGACAGGTCAGGGGTATCAGCCCCAGCATTTT.

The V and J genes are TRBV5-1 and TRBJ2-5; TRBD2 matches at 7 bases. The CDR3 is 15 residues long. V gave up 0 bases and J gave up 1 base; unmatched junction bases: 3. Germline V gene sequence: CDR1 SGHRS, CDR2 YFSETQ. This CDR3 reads CASSLVGGIQETQYF. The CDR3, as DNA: TGCGCCAGCAGCTTGGTGGGAGGGATCCAAGAGACCCAGTACTTC. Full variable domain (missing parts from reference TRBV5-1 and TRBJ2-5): KAGVTQTPRYLIKTRGQQVTLSCSPISGHRSVSWYQQTPGQGLQFLFEYFSETQRNKGNFPGRFSGRQFSNSRSEMNVSTLELGDSALYLCASSLVGGIQETQYFGPGTRLLVL.

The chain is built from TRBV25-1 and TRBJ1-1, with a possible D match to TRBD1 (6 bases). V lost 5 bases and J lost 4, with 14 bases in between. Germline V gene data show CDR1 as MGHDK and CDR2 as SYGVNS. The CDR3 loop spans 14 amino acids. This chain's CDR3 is CASSPYPGATEAFF. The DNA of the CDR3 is TGTGCCAGCAGTCCTTATCCAGGGGCCACTGAAGCTTTCTTT.